The clone carrying this T cell receptor (beta chain) was seen a handful of times. The trim removed 5 bases at V and 8 bases at J, leaving 3 bases unmatched. The CDR3 runs 12 residues. These data are taken from a study of patients and donors after allogeneic stem cell transplantation. Via MiXCR, TCRdb re-called the RT-PCR reads, giving one row per CDR3 protein. The sample lists over 130,000 distinct CDR3 sequences, about 36% occurring once. The sequenced material came from blood, either unsorted or a sorted T cell fraction (not recorded which). The chain uses TRBV12-3 or TRBV12-4 and TRBJ1-2; 9 nucleotides match TRBD1. The source is a human donor who was either an allogeneic HSCT recipient or a stem cell or donor lymphocyte infusion donor (not recorded which). It is not recorded whose cells these are; they may come from a transplant donor. The CDR3 DNA sequence: TGTGCCAGCAGTCGGACAGGGGAGGGCTACACCTTC. Amino acids: CASSRTGEGYTF.